The rows below give T cell receptor beta chains drawn from one sample of a study of control samples from healthy donors and cancer patients. TCRdb keeps only in-frame clones here, not all; method: immunoSEQ multiplex PCR. The sample contains around 70,000 clones, around 90% of which appear only once. The source material was PBMCs. Source of these receptors: a woman aged 45-65 years with colorectal cancer. Both conserved end residues are part of each CDR3. The order of the fields is clone size, V gene, J gene, CDR3 protein. Part of the rows lack a size; the others show once, few, many or a class for expanded clones.

abundance: -
v_gene: TRBV6-4
j_gene: TRBJ1-1
CDR3aa: CASRPGQSNTEAFF

abundance: -
v_gene: TRBV27
j_gene: TRBJ2-3
CDR3aa: CASSPGKDTQYF

abundance: -
v_gene: TRBV5-1
j_gene: TRBJ2-3
CDR3aa: CASSPFSGTDTQYF

abundance: -
v_gene: TRBV30
j_gene: TRBJ2-2
CDR3aa: CAWRVNPIAGELFF

abundance: -
v_gene: TRBV7-2
j_gene: TRBJ2-3
CDR3aa: CASSLGIEDTQYF

abundance: -
v_gene: TRBV5-1
j_gene: TRBJ2-5
CDR3aa: CASRGLAGEETQYF

abundance: -
v_gene: TRBV18
j_gene: TRBJ1-3
CDR3aa: CASSLGTGNSGNTIYF

abundance: few
v_gene: TRBV9
j_gene: TRBJ1-2
CDR3aa: CASSVGGQGNGYTF

abundance: few
v_gene: TRBV28
j_gene: TRBJ1-1
CDR3aa: CASSLEVRSTEAFF

abundance: -
v_gene: TRBV16
j_gene: TRBJ1-3
CDR3aa: CASSPAIPSGNTIYF

abundance: -
v_gene: TRBV5-4
j_gene: TRBJ1-2
CDR3aa: CASSRALGYGYTF

abundance: -
v_gene: TRBV4-3
j_gene: TRBJ1-3
CDR3aa: CASSQDRGAGNTIYF

abundance: -
v_gene: TRBV30
j_gene: TRBJ1-4
CDR3aa: CAWKKRGGTNEKLFF

abundance: -
v_gene: TRBV9
j_gene: TRBJ2-3
CDR3aa: CASSVEGQSTDTQYF

abundance: -
v_gene: TRBV4-3
j_gene: TRBJ2-1
CDR3aa: CASSQEGQPPSSYNEQFF

abundance: -
v_gene: TRBV6-5
j_gene: TRBJ1-4
CDR3aa: CAARDRHNEKLFF

abundance: once
v_gene: TRBV6-6
j_gene: TRBJ1-5
CDR3aa: CASSYEENQPQHF

abundance: -
v_gene: TRBV28
j_gene: TRBJ1-2
CDR3aa: CASSLVNYGYTF

abundance: -
v_gene: TRBV3-1/TRBV3-2
j_gene: TRBJ1-1
CDR3aa: CASSQVGEAEAFF

abundance: once
v_gene: TRBV27
j_gene: TRBJ2-1
CDR3aa: CASSPGLAGVPNSYNEQFF

abundance: once
v_gene: TRBV3-1/TRBV3-2
j_gene: TRBJ2-3
CDR3aa: CASGLISGGSDTQYF

abundance: -
v_gene: TRBV18
j_gene: TRBJ2-1
CDR3aa: CASSPLTGTGDHNEQFF